A selection of T cell receptor beta chains follows, all from one sample in a study of blood T cells in healthy people across ages. TCRdb processed the 5' RACE reads anew with MiXCR; each CDR3 protein has one entry. The sample carries 1,800,000 or so distinct CDR3 sequences, roughly 43% recorded once. Material: blood. Receptors were obtained from a human donor in good health. CDR3s include the opening cysteine and the closing phenylalanine or tryptophan. A D gene is named only where the DNA matches it firmly. Clone sizes are given selectively: once, few, many, or a class where the clone is expanded.

V gene	J gene	clone size	D gene	CDR3 protein	CDR3 DNA
TRBV6-6	TRBJ2-7	few	NA	CASSYSVARGDEQYF	TGTGCCAGCAGTTACTCTGTGGCCAGGGGGGACGAGCAGTACTTC
TRBV7-2	TRBJ1-3	NA	TRBD1	CASSLGQAASGNTIYF	TGTGCCAGCAGCTTGGGACAGGCGGCCTCTGGAAACACCATATATTTT
TRBV7-8	TRBJ2-5	NA	TRBD2	CASSLEPAGGPPYQETQYF	TGTGCCAGCAGCTTAGAACCAGCGGGGGGGCCACCGTACCAAGAGACCCAGTACTTC
TRBV4-3	TRBJ2-7	many	NA	CASSQGSEAAAYEQYF	TGCGCCAGCAGCCAAGGGTCTGAGGCAGCAGCCTACGAGCAGTACTTC
TRBV5-1	TRBJ2-1	NA	TRBD2	CASSPRLAGTSSYNEQFF	TGCGCCAGCAGCCCTAGACTAGCGGGGACCAGCTCCTACAATGAGCAGTTCTTC
TRBV29-1	TRBJ2-5	NA	TRBD2	CSAIRLAGDQETQYF	TGCAGCGCCATCCGACTAGCGGGGGATCAAGAGACCCAGTACTTC
TRBV28	TRBJ1-6	NA	NA	CASRRPNSPLHF	TGTGCCAGCAGACGACCGAATTCACCCCTCCACTTT
TRBV7-2	TRBJ2-2	NA	TRBD1	CASSFTGESGELFF	TGTGCCAGCAGCTTTACAGGGGAGTCCGGGGAGCTGTTTTTT
TRBV11-1	TRBJ2-1	NA	NA	CASSLAWGASSYNEQFF	TGTGCCAGCAGCTTAGCGTGGGGCGCTAGCTCCTACAATGAGCAGTTCTTC
TRBV3-1	TRBJ2-4	NA	TRBD2	CASSQFLAGARNIQYF	TGTGCCAGCAGCCAATTTCTAGCGGGGGCAAGAAACATTCAGTACTTC
TRBV20-1	TRBJ1-2	few	TRBD1	CSASPGQAGYTF	TGCAGTGCTAGCCCGGGACAGGCAGGCTACACCTTC